This TCR beta chain was retrieved from a study of blood T cell repertoires in COVID-19. Using immunoSEQ multiplex PCR, the repertoire was profiled, and TCRdb retains in-frame clones only, with some absent. Seen here are 180,000 or so clones, around four fifths observed once, and the top ten hold about 7%. CDR1 LNHDA and CDR2 SQIVND come from the germline V gene (reference sequence). V gave up 4 bases and J gave up 1 base; unmatched junction bases: 6. The CDR3 totals 15 residues. The clonotype comes from a woman between 35 and 50 years old with COVID-19, enrolled during active disease. The sample consisted of peripheral blood. The chain employs TRBV19 and TRBJ1-1; 7 bases are a match to TRBD1. The CDR3 loop reads CASSNQGTANTEAFF. The CDR3 coding sequence is TGTGCCAGTAGTAATCAGGGGACAGCGAACACTGAAGCTTTCTTT.